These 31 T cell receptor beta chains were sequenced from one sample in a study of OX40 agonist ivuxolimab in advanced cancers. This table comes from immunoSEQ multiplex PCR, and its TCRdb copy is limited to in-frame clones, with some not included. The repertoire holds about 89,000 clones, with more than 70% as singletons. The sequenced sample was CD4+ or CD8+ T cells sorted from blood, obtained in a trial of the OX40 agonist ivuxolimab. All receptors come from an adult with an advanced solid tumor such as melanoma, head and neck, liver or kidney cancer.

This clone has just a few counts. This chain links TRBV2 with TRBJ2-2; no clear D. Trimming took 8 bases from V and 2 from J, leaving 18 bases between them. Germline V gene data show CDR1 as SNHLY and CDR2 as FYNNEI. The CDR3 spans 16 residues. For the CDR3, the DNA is TGTGCCAGCTTACAGAGAATTGCCGTAAACACCGGGGAGCTGTTTTTT. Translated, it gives CASLQRIAVNTGELFF.

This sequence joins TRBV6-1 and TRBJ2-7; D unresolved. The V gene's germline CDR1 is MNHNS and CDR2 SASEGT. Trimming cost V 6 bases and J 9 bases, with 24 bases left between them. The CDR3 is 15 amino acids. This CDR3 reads CASSLEGQALAVQYF. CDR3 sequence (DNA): TGTGCCAGCAGCCTAGAAGGGCAGGCCCTTGCTGTGCAGTACTTC.

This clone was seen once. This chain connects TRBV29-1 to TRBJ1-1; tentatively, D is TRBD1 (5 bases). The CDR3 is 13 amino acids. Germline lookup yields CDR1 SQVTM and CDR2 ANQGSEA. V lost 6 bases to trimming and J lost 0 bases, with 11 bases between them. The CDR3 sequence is CSVQTVLNTEAFF. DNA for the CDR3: TGCAGCGTCCAGACAGTGCTGAACACTGAAGCTTTCTTT.

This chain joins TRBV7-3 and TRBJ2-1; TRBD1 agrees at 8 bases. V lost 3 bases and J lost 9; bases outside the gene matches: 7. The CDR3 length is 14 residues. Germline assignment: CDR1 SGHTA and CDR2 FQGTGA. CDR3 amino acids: CASSFGQGWSEQFF. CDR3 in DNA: TGTGCCAGCAGCTTCGGACAGGGCTGGAGTGAGCAGTTCTTC. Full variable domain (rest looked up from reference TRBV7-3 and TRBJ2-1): GAGVSQTPSNKVTEKGKYVELRCDPISGHTALYWYRQSLGQGPEFLIYFQGTGAADDSGLPNDRFFAVRPEGSVSTLKIQRTERGDSAVYLCASSFGQGWSEQFFGPGTRLTVL.

CDR3 DNA: TGCGCCAGCAGCCTCAGTAGCTCCTATAATTCACCCCTCCACTTT. It yields the protein CASSLSSSYNSPLHF. This chain joins TRBV5-1 and TRBJ1-6; D unresolved. The CDR3 contains 15 residues. V shed 4 bases and J shed 0 bases, with 8 bases lying between them. Germline CDR1 and CDR2: SGHRS and YFSETQ.

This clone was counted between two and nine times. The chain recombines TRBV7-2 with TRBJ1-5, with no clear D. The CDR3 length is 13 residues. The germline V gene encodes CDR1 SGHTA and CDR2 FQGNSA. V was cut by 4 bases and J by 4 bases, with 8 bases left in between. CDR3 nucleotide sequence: TGTGCCAGCAGCTACGGGAGTAATCAGCCCCAGCATTTT. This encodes CASSYGSNQPQHF.

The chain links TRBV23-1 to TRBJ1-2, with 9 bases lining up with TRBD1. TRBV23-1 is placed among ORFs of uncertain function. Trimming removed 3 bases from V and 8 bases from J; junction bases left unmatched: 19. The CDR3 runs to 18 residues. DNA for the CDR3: TGCGCCAGCAGTCACACCGGGACAGGGACACACAAATATGGGGGCTACACCTTC. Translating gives CASSHTGTGTHKYGGYTF.

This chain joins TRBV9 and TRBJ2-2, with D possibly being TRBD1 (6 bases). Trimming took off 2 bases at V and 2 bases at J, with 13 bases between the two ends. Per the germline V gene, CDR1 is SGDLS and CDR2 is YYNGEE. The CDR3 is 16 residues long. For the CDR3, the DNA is TGTGCCAGCAGCGTTCGGGACACAAGTAACACCGGGGAGCTGTTTTTT. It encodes CASSVRDTSNTGELFF. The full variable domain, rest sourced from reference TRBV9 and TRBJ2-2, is DSGVTQTPKHLITATGQRVTLRCSPRSGDLSVYWYQQSLDQGLQFLIQYYNGEERAKGNILERFSAQQFPDLHSELNLSSLELGDSALYFCASSVRDTSNTGELFFGEGSRLTVL.

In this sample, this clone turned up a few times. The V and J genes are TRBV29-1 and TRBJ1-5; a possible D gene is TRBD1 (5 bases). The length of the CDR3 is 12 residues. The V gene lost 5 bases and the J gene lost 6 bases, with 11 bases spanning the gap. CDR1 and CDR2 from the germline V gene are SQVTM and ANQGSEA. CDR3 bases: TGCAGCGTTCAGGGTCTTGGTCAGCCCCAGCATTTT. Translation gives CSVQGLGQPQHF.

CDR3 in amino acids: CASSPWTSDEQYF. The CDR3 bases are TGTGCCAGCAGCCCCTGGACTAGCGACGAGCAGTACTTC. V and J are TRBV7-2 and TRBJ2-7; TRBD2 aligns across 9 bases. With V trimmed by 5 bases and J by 5 bases, 4 bases remained unmatched. Per the germline V gene, CDR1 is SGHTA and CDR2 is FQGNSA. This CDR3 has 13 amino acids.

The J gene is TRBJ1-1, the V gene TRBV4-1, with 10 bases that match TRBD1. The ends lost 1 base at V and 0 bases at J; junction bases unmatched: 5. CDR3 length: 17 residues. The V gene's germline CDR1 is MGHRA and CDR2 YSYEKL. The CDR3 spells CASSQGGQGIMNTEAFF. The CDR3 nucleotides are TGCGCCAGCAGCCAAGGGGGACAGGGGATCATGAACACTGAAGCTTTCTTT.

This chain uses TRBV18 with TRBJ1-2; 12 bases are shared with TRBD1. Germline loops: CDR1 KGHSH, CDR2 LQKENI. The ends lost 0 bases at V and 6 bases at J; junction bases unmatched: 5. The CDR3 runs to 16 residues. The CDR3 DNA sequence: TGTGCCAGCTCACCACCAGGGGACAGGGGGCCCAATGGCTACACCTTC. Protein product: CASSPPGDRGPNGYTF.

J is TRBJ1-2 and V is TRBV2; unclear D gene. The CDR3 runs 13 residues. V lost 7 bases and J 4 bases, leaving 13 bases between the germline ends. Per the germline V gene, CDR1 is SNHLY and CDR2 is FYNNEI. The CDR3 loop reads CASTSPGTYGYTF. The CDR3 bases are TGTGCCAGCACCAGTCCGGGCACCTATGGCTACACCTTC.

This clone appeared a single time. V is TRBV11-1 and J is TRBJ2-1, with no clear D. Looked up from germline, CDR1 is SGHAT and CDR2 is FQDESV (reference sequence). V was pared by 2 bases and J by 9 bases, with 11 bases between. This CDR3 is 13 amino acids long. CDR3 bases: TGTGCCAGCAGCTTAATGCAGAGAACTGAGCAGTTCTTC. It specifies CASSLMQRTEQFF.

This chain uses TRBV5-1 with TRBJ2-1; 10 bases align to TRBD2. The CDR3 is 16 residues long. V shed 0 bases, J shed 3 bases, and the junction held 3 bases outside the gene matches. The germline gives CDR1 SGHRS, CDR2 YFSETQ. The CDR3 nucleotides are TGCGCCAGCAGCTTGGGGGGGACTAGCGTCTACAATGAGCAGTTCTTC. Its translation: CASSLGGTSVYNEQFF.

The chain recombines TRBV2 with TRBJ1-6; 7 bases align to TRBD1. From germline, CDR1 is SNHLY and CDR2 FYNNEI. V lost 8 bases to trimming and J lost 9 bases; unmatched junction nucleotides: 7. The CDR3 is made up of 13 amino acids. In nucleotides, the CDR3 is TGTGCCAGCGCGACAGGGAATAGTTCACCCCTCCACTTT. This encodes CASATGNSSPLHF.

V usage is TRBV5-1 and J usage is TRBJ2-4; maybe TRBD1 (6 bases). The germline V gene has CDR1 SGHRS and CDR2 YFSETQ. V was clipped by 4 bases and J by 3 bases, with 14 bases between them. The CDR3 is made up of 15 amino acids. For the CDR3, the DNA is TGCGCCAGCAGCGATCCCGGACAGTTCAAAAACATTCAGTACTTC. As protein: CASSDPGQFKNIQYF.

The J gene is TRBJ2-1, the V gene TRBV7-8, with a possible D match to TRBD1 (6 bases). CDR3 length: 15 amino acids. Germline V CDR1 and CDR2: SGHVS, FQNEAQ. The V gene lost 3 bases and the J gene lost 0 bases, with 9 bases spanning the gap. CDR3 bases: TGTGCCAGCAGCTTGCAGGGGAGCTCCTACAATGAGCAGTTCTTC. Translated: CASSLQGSSYNEQFF.

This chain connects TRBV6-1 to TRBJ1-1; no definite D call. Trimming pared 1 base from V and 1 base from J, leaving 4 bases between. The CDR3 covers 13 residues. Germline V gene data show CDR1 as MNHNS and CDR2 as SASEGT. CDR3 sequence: CASSEGANTEAFF. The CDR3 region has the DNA TGTGCCAGCAGTGAAGGGGCGAACACTGAAGCTTTCTTT.

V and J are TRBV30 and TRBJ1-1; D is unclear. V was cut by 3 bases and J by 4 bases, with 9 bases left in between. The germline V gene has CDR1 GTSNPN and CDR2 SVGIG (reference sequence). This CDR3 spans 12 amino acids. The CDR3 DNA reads TGTGCCTGGAGCCGAAGCGTCACTGAAGCTTTCTTT. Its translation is CAWSRSVTEAFF.

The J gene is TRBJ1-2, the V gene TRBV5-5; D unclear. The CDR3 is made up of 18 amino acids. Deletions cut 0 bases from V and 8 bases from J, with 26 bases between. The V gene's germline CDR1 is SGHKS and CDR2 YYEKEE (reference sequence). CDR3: CASSLASGPYNPYEGYTF. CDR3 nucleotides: TGTGCCAGCAGCTTGGCGTCAGGACCTTATAACCCATATGAGGGCTACACCTTC.

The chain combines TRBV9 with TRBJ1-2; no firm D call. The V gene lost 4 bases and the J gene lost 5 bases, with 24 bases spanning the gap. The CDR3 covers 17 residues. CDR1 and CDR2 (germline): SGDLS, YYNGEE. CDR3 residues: CASSLNSHSHFVYGYTF. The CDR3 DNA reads TGTGCCAGCAGCCTAAACAGTCATTCCCATTTCGTTTATGGCTACACCTTC.

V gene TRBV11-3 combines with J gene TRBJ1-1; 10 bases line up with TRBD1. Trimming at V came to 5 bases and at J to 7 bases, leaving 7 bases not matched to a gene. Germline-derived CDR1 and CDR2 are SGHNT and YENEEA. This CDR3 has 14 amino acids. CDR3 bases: TGTGCCAGCAGCCCGGCTGGGACAGGGGTTGAAGCTTTCTTT. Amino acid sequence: CASSPAGTGVEAFF.

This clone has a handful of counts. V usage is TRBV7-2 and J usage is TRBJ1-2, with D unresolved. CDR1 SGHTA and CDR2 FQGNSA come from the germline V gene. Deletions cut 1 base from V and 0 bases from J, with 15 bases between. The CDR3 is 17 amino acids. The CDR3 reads CASSLEASSASNYGYTF. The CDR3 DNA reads TGTGCCAGCAGCTTAGAGGCCTCCAGTGCCTCTAACTATGGCTACACCTTC. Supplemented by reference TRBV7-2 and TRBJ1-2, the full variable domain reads GAGVSQSPSNKVTEKGKDVELRCDPISGHTALYWYRQSLGQGLEFLIYFQGNSAPDKSGLPSDRFSAERTGGSVSTLTIQRTQQEDSAVYLCASSLEASSASNYGYTFGSGTRLTVV.

The CDR3 DNA sequence: TGTGCCAGCAGCTCGGGGGGGGTAAACACCGGGGAGCTGTTTTTT. The encoded protein is CASSSGGVNTGELFF. The rearrangement links TRBV7-2 to TRBJ2-2, with TRBD2 matching 8 bases. Germline loops: CDR1 SGHTA, CDR2 FQGNSA. V dropped 4 bases and J dropped 2; count of bases not matched to a gene: 3. The CDR3 loop spans 15 amino acids. Looking up the rest from reference TRBV7-2 and TRBJ2-2 gives the full variable domain: GAGVSQSPSNKVTEKGKDVELRCDPISGHTALYWYRQSLGQGLEFLIYFQGNSAPDKSGLPSDRFSAERTGGSVSTLTIQRTQQEDSAVYLCASSSGGVNTGELFFGEGSRLTVL.

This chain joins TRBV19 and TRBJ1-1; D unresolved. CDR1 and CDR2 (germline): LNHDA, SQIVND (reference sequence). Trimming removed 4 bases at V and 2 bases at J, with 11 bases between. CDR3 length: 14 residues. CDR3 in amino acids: CASSNPGSNTEAFF. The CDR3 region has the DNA TGTGCCAGTAGTAATCCGGGCTCCAACACTGAAGCTTTCTTT.

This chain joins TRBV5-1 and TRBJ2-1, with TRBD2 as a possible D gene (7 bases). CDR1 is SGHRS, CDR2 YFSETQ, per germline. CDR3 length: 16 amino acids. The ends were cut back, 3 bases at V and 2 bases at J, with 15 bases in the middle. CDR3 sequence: CASSSGLGGPYNEQFF. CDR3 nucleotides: TGCGCCAGCAGCTCCGGCTTGGGGGGGCCCTACAATGAGCAGTTCTTC.

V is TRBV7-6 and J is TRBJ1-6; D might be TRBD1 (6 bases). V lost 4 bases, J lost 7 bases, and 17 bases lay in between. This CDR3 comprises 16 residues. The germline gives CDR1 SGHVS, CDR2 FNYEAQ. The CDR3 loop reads CASSWGEGGGNSPLHF. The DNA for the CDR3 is TGTGCCAGCAGCTGGGGGGAGGGAGGGGGAAATTCACCCCTCCACTTT.

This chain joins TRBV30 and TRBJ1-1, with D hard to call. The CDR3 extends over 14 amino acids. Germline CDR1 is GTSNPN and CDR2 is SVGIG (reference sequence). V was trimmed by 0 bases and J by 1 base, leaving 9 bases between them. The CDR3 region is CAWSVERGNTEAFF. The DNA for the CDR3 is TGTGCCTGGAGTGTGGAACGGGGGAACACTGAAGCTTTCTTT.

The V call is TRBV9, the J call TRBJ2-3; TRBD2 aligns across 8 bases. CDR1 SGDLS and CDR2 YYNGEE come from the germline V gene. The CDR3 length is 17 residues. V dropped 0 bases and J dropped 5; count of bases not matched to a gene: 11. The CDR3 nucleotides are TGTGCCAGCAGCGTAGCCGAGGGGCGGGGGGTGGAAGATACGCAGTATTTT. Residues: CASSVAEGRGVEDTQYF. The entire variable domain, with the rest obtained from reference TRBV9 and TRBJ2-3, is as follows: DSGVTQTPKHLITATGQRVTLRCSPRSGDLSVYWYQQSLDQGLQFLIQYYNGEERAKGNILERFSAQQFPDLHSELNLSSLELGDSALYFCASSVAEGRGVEDTQYFGPGTRLTVL.

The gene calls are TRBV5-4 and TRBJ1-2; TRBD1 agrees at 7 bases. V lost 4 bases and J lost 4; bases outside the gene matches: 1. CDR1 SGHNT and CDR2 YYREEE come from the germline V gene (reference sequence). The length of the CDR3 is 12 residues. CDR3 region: CASSRDSYGYTF. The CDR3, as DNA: TGTGCCAGCAGCCGGGACAGCTATGGCTACACCTTC.